This T cell receptor (beta chain) was observed in a study of CD8+ T cells in alopecia areata. Study overall: Oral tofacitinib, 5 to 10 mg twice daily, was given in an open-label trial.

V lost 5 bases to trimming and J lost 2 bases, with 9 bases between them. This CDR3 spans 13 amino acids. The germline V gene has CDR1 SEHNR and CDR2 FQNEAQ (reference sequence). This clone showed up just a few times. Its antigen is unknown. Study observations and caveats: Scalp sample data also include resident alphabeta T cells from normal skin. It was lesional scalp, especially alopecia totalis/universalis, that showed higher clonality than normal scalp.

Individuals with alopecia areata gave both lesional scalp punch biopsies and peripheral blood for collection. Extraction of RNA preceded its reverse transcription into cDNA, which served as the sequencing template. Profiling relied on immunoSEQ multiplex PCR, and the TCRdb table lists in-frame clones only, not all of them. This table has roughly 120,000 clones, 35% to 45% appearing once. V and J are TRBV7-9 and TRBJ2-5, with D possibly TRBD2 on 5 matching bases. The TCR originated in a human donor with alopecia areata. The sample comprised CD4+ T cells sorted from blood. CDR3 bases: TGTGCCAGCAGCGCCTCGGGACAAGAGACCCAGTACTTC. Amino acid sequence: CASSASGQETQYF.